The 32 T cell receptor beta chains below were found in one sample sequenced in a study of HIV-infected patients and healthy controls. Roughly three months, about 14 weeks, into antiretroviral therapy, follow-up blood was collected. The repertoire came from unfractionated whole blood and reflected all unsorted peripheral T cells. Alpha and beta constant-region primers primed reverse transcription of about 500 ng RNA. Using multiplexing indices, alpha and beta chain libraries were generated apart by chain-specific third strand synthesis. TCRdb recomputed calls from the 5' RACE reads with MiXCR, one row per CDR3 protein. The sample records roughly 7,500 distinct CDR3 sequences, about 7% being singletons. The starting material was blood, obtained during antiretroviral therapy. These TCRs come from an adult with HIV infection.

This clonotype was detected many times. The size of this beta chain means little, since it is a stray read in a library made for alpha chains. The CDR3 is CASSEGTINEQFF. For the CDR3, the DNA is TGCGCCAGCAGTGAAGGGACCATCAATGAGCAGTTCTTC. V is TRBV10-1 and J is TRBJ2-1; D is possibly TRBD1 or TRBD2 (5 bases each). In germline, CDR1 is WNHNN, CDR2 SYGVQD (reference sequence). Between the trimmed V and J ends, which lost 3 bases and 6 bases, there was a span of 9 bases. There are 13 residues in the CDR3.

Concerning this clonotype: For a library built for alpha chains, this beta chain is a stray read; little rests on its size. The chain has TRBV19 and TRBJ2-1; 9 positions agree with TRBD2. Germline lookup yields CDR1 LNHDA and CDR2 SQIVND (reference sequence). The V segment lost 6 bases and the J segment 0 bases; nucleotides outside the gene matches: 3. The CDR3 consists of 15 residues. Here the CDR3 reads CASRTSGSSYNEQFF. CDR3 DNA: TGTGCCAGTAGGACTAGCGGCAGCTCCTACAATGAGCAGTTCTTC.

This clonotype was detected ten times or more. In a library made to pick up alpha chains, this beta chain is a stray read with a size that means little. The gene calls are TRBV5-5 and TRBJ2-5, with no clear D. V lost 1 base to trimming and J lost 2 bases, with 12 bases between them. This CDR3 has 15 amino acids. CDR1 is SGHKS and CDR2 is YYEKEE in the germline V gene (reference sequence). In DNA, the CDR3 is TGTGCCAGCAGCTTGCCGCTAGGACGGCAAGAGACCCAGTACTTC. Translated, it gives CASSLPLGRQETQYF.

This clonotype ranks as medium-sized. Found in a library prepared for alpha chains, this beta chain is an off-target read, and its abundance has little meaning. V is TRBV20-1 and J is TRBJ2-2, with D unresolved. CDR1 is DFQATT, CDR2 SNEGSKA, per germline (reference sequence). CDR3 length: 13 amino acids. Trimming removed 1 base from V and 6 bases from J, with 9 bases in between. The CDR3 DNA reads TGCAGTGCTAGAGGCCCCCGACCCGGGGAGCTGTTTTTT. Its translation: CSARGPRPGELFF.

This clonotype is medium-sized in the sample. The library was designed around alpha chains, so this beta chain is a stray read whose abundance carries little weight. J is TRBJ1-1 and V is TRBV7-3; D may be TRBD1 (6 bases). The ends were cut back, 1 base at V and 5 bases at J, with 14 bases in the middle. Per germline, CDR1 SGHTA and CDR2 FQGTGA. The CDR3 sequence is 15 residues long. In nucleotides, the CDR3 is TGTGCCAGCAGCTTAAGATCCGGGGGCCGGACTGAAGCTTTCTTT. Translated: CASSLRSGGRTEAFF.

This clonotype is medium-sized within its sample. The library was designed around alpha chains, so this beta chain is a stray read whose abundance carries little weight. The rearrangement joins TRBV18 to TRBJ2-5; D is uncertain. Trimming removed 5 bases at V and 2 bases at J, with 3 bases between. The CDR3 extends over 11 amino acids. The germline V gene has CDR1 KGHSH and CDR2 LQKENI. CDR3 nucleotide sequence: TGTGCCAGCTCATCGCAAGAGACCCAGTACTTC. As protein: CASSSQETQYF.

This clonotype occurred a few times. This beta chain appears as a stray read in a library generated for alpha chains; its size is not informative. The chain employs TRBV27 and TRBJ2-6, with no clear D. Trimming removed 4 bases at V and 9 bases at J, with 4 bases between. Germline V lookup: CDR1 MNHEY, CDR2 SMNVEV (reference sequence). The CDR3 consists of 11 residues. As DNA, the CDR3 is TGTGCCAGCAGTTACCGCAACGTCCTGACTTTC. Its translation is CASSYRNVLTF. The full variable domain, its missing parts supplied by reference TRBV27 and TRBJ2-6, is EAQVTQNPRYLITVTGKKLTVTCSQNMNHEYMSWYRQDPGLGLRQIYYSMNVEVTDKGDVPEGYKVSRKEKRNFPLILESPSPNQTSLYFCASSYRNVLTFGAGSRLTVL.

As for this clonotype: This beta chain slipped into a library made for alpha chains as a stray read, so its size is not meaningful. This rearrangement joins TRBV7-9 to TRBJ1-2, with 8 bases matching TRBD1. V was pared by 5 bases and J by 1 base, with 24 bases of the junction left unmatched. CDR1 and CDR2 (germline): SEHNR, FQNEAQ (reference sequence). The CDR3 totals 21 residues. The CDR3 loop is CASSLSGPGQGWGRSNYGYTF. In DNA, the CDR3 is TGTGCCAGCAGCCTCTCAGGGCCTGGACAGGGATGGGGGAGAAGTAACTATGGCTACACCTTC.

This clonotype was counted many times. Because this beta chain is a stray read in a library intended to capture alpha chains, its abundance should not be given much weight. Here the CDR3 reads CASSQARQGRKFF. As DNA, the CDR3 is TGTGCCAGCAGCCAGGCCAGACAGGGAAGGAAGTTCTTC. The chain employs TRBV3-1 and TRBJ2-1; TRBD1 matches at 7 bases. The V gene's germline CDR1 is LGHDT and CDR2 YNNKEL (reference sequence). The CDR3 covers 13 residues. Unmatched junction bases numbered 10, after V lost 3 bases and J lost 14 bases.

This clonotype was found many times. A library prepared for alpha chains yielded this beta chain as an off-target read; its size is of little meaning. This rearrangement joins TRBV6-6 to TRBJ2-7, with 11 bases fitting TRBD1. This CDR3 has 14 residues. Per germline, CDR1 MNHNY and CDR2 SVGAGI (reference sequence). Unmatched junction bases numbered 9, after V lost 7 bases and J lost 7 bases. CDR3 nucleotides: TGTGCCAGCAACTACGGGACAGGGGGGGGGGAGCAGTACTTC. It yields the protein CASNYGTGGGEQYF.

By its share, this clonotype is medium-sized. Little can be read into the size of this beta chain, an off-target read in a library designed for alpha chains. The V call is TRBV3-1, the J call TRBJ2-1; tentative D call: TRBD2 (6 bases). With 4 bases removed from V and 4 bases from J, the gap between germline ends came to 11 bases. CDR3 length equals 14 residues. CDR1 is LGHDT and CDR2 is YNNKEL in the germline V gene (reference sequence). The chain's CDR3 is CASSLGRKYNEQFF. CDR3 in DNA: TGTGCCAGCAGCCTGGGGAGGAAGTACAATGAGCAGTTCTTC.

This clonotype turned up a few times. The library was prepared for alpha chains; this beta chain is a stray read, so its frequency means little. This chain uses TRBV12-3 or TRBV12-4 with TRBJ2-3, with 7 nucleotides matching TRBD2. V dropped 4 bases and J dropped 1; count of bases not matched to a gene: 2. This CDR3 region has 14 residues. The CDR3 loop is CASSSREGTDTQYF. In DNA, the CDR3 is TGTGCCAGCAGTTCCCGGGAGGGCACAGATACGCAGTATTTT.

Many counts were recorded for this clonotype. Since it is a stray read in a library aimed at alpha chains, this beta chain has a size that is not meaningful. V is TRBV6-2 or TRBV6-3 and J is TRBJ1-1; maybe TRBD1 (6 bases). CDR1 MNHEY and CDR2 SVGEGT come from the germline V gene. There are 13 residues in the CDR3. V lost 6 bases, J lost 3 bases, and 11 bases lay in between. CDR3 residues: CASRYTGYTEAFF. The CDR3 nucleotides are TGTGCCAGCAGGTATACAGGGTACACTGAAGCTTTCTTT.

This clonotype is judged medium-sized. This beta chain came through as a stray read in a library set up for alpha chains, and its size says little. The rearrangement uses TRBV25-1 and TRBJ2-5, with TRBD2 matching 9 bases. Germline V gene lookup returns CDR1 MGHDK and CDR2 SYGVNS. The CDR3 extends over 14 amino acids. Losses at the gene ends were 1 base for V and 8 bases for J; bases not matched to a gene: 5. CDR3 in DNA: TGTGCCAGCAGTGAATTAGCGGGGGTCGATACCCAGTACTTC. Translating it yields CASSELAGVDTQYF.

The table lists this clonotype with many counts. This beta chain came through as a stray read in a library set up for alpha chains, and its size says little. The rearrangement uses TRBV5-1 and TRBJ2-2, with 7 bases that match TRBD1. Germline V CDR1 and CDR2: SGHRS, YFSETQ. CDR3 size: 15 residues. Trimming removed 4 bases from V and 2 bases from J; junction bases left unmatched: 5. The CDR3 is CASSRDRLNTGELFF. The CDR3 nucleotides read TGCGCCAGCAGCCGGGACAGATTAAACACCGGGGAGCTGTTTTTT.

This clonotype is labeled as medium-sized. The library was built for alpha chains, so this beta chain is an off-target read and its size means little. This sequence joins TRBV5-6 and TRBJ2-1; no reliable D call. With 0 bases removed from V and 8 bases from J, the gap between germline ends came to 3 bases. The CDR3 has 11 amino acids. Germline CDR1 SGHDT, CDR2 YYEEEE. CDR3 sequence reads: CASSLAYEQFF. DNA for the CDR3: TGTGCCAGCAGCTTGGCTTATGAGCAGTTCTTC.

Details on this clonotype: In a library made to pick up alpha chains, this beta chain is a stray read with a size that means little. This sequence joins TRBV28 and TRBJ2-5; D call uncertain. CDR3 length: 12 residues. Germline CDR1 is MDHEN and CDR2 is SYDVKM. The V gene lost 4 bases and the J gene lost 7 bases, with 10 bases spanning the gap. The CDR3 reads CASSSLSVTQYF. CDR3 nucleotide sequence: TGTGCCAGCAGTTCCCTTTCGGTGACCCAGTACTTC.

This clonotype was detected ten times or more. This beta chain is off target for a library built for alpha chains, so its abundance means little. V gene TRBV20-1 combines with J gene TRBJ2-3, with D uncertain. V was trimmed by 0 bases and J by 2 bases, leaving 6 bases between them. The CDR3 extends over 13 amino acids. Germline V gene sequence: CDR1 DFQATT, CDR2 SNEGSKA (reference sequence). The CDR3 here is CSARDRFTDTQYF. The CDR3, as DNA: TGCAGTGCTAGAGACCGGTTCACAGATACGCAGTATTTT.

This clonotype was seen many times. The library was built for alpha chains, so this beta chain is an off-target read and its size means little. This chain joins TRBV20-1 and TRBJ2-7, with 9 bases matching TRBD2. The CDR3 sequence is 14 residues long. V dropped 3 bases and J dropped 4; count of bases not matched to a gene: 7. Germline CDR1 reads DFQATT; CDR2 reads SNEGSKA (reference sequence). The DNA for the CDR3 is TGCAGTGCTAGCCCGGCGGGAGGGGTTTACGAGCAGTACTTC. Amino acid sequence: CSASPAGGVYEQYF.

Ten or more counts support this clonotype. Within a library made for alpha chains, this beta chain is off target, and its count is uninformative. CDR3 in amino acids: CASSLVLAGPYNEQFF. CDR3 in DNA: TGCGCCAGCAGCTTGGTCCTAGCGGGACCCTACAATGAGCAGTTCTTC. The chain carries TRBV5-1 and TRBJ2-1; the match to TRBD2 covers 9 bases. This CDR3 comprises 16 residues. The V and J ends lost 0 bases and 2 bases, in that order; junction bases with no gene match: 3. Germline CDR1 SGHRS, CDR2 YFSETQ.

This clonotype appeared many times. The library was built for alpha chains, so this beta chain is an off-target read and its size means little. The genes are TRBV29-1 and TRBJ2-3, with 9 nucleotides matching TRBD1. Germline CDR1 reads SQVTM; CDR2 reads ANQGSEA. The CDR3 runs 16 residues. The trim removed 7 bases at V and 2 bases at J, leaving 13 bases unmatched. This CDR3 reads CSGNPGQGLYTDTQYF. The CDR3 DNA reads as TGCAGCGGCAACCCGGGACAGGGACTATACACAGATACGCAGTATTTT.

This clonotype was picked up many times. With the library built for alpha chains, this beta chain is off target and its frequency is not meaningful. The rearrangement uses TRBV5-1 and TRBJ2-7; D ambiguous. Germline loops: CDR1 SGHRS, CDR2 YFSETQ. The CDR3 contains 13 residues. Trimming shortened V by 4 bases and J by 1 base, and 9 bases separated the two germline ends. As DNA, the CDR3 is TGCGCCAGCAGCGGGGAACAATCCTACGAGCAGTACTTC. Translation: CASSGEQSYEQYF. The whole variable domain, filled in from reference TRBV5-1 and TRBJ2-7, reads KAGVTQTPRYLIKTRGQQVTLSCSPISGHRSVSWYQQTPGQGLQFLFEYFSETQRNKGNFPGRFSGRQFSNSRSEMNVSTLELGDSALYLCASSGEQSYEQYFGPGTRLTVT.

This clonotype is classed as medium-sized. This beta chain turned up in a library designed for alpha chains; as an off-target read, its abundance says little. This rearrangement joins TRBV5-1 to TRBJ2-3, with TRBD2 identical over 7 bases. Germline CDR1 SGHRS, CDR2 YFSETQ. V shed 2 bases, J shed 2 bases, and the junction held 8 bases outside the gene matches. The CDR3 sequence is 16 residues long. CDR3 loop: CASSFSSGLITDTQYF. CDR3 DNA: TGCGCCAGCAGCTTTAGTAGCGGGCTTATCACAGATACGCAGTATTTT.

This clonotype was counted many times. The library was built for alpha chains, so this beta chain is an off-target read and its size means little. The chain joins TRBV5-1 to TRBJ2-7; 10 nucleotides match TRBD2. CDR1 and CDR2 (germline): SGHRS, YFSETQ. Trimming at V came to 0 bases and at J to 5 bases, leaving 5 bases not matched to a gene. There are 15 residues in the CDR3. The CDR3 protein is CASSLGSGRRDEQYF. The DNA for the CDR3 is TGCGCCAGCAGCTTGGGTAGCGGGAGGAGGGACGAGCAGTACTTC.

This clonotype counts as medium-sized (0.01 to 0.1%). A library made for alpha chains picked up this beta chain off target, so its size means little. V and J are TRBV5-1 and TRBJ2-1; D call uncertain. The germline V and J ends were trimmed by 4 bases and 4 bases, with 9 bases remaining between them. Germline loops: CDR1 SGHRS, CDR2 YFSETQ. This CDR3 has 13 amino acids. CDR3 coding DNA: TGCGCCAGCAGCATTGAAGGGTACAATGAGCAGTTCTTC. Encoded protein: CASSIEGYNEQFF.

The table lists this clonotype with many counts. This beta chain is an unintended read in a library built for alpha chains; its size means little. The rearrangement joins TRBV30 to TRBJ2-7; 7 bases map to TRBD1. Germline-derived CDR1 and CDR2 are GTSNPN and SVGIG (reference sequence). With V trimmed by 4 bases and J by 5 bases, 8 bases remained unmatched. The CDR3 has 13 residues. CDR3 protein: CAWTGTAFHEQYF. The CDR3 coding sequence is TGTGCCTGGACCGGGACAGCTTTCCACGAGCAGTACTTC.

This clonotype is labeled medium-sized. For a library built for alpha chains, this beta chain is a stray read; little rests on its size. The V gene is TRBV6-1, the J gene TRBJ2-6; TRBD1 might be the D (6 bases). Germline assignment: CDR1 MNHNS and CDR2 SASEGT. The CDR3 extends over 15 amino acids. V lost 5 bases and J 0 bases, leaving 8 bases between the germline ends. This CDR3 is CASSKQGSGANVLTF. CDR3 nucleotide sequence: TGTGCCAGCAGTAAACAGGGCTCTGGGGCCAACGTCCTGACTTTC.

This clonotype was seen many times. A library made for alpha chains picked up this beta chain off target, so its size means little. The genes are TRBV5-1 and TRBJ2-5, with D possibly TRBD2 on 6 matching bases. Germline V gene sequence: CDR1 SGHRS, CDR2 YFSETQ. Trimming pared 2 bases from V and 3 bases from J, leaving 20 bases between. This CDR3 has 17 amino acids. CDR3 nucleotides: TGCGCCAGCAGCTTCCTGCTTGGGGGGAACGGGGAAGAGACCCAGTACTTC. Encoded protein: CASSFLLGGNGEETQYF.

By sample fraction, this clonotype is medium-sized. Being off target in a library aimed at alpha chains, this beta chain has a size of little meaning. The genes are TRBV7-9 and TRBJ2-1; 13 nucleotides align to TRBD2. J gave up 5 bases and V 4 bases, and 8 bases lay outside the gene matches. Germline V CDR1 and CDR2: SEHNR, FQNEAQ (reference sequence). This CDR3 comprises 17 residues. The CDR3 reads CASSSLTSGRSNNEQFF. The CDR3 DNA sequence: TGTGCCAGCAGCTCCTTGACTAGCGGGAGGTCCAACAATGAGCAGTTCTTC.

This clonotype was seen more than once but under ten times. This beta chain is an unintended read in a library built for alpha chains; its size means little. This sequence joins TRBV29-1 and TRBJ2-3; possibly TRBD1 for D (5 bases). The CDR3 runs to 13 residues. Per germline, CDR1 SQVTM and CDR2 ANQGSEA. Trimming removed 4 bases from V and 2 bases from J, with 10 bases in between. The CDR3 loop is CSVANRNTDTQYF. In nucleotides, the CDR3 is TGCAGCGTTGCGAACAGGAACACAGATACGCAGTATTTT.

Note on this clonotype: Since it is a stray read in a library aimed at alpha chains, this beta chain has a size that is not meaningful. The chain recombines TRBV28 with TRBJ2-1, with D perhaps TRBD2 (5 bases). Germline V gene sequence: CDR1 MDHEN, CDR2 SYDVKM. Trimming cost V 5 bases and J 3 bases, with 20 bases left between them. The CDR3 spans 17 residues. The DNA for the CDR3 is TGTGCCAGCAGTCCATATACCCTGGACTCTTTCTACAATGAGCAGTTCTTC. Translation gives CASSPYTLDSFYNEQFF.

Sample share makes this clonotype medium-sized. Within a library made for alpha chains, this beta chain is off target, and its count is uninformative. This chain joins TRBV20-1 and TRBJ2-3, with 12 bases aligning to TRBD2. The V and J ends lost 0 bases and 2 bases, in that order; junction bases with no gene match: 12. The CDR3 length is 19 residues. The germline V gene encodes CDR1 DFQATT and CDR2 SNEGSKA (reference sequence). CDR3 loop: CSARDITSGGPLHTDTQYF. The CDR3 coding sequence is TGCAGTGCTAGAGATATCACTAGCGGGGGGCCTCTCCACACAGATACGCAGTATTTT.